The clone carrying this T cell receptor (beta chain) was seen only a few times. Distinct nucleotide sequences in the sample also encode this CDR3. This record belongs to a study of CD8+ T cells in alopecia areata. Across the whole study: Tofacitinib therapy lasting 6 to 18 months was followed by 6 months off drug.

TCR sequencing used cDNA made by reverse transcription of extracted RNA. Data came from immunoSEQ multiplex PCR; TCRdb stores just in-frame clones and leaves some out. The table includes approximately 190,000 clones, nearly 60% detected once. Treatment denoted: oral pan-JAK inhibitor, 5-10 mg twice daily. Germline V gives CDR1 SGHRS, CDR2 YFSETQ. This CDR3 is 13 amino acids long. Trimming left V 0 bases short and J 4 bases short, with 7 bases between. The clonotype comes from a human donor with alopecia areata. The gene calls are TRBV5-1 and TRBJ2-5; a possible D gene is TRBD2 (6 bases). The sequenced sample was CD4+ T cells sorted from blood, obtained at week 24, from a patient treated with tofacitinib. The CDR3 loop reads CASSLGLGETQYF. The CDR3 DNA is TGCGCCAGCAGCTTGGGACTAGGAGAGACCCAGTACTTC. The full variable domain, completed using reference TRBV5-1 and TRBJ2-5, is KAGVTQTPRYLIKTRGQQVTLSCSPISGHRSVSWYQQTPGQGLQFLFEYFSETQRNKGNFPGRFSGRQFSNSRSEMNVSTLELGDSALYLCASSLGLGETQYFGPGTRLLVL.